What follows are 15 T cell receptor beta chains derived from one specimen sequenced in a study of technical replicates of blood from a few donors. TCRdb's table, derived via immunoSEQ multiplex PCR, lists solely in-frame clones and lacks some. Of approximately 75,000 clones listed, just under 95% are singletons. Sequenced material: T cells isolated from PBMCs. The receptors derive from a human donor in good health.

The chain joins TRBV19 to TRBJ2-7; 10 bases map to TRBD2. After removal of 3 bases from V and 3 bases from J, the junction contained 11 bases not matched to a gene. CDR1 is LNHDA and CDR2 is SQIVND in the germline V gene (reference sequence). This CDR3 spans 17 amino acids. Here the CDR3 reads CASSMRSPTSGNYEQYF. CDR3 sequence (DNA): TGTGCCAGTAGTATGCGTTCCCCAACTAGCGGGAACTACGAGCAGTACTTC.

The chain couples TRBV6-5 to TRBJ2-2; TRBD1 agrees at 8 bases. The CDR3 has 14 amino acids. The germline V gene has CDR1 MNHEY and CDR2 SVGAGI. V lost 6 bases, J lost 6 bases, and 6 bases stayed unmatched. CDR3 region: CASSGTGDAGELFF. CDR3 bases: TGTGCCAGCAGCGGGACAGGTGACGCCGGGGAGCTGTTTTTT.

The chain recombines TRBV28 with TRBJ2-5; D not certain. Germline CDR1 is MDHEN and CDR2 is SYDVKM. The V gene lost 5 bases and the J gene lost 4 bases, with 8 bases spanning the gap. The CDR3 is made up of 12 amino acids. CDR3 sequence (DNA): TGTGCCAGCAGTCTGCCCGGAGAGACCCAGTACTTC. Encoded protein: CASSLPGETQYF.

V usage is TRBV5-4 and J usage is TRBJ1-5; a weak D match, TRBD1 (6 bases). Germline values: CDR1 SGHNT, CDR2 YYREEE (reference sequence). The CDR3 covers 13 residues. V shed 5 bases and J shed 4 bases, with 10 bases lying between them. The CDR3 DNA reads TGTGCCAGCAGTGTACAGGGAAATCAGCCCCAGCATTTT. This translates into CASSVQGNQPQHF.

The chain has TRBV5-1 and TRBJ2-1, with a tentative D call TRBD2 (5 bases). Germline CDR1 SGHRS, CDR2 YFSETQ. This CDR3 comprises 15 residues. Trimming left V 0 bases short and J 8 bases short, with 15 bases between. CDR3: CASSLDRPSRDEQFF. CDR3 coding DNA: TGCGCCAGCAGCTTGGATCGGCCCTCGAGGGATGAGCAGTTCTTC. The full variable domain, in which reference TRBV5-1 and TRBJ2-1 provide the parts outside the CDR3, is KAGVTQTPRYLIKTRGQQVTLSCSPISGHRSVSWYQQTPGQGLQFLFEYFSETQRNKGNFPGRFSGRQFSNSRSEMNVSTLELGDSALYLCASSLDRPSRDEQFFGPGTRLTVL.

In DNA, the CDR3 is TGTGCCAGCAGAGAGGACACTGAAGCTTTCTTT. It translates to CASREDTEAFF. The chain uses TRBV6-1 and TRBJ1-1; D gene unclear. The CDR3 runs to 11 residues. Deletions cut 6 bases from V and 3 bases from J, with 5 bases between. CDR1 is MNHNS and CDR2 is SASEGT in the germline V gene.

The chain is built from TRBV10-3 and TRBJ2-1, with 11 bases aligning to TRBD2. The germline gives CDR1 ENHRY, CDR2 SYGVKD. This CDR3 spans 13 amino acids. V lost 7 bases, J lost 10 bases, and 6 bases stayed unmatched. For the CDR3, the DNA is TGTGCCATCACCGGGACTAGCGGACTAGAGCAGTTCTTC. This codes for CAITGTSGLEQFF.

In nucleotides, the CDR3 is TGCGCCAGCAGTTTTTCAGGATATGGACAGAGTTCTTACGAGCAGTACTTC. Its protein product is CASSFSGYGQSSYEQYF. This sequence joins TRBV5-1 and TRBJ2-7, with D possibly being TRBD1 (6 bases). The V end was cut by 5 bases, the J end by 4 bases, with 25 bases between. Germline assignment: CDR1 SGHRS and CDR2 YFSETQ. The CDR3 is made up of 17 amino acids.

DNA for the CDR3: TGCGCCAGCAGCCAAGATGGGGGGATCACCTACGAGCAGTACTTC. The encoded protein is CASSQDGGITYEQYF. The chain carries TRBV4-3 and TRBJ2-7; D might be TRBD2 (6 bases). Looked up from germline, CDR1 is LGHNA and CDR2 is YSLEER. The CDR3 extends over 15 amino acids. V was shortened by 0 bases and J by 2 bases, with 11 bases between the two germline ends.

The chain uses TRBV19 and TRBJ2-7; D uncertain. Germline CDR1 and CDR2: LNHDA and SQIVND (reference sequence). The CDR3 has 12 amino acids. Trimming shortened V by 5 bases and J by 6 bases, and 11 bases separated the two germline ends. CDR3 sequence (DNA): TGTGCCAGTAGTCTACAGACCGGCGAGCAGTACTTC. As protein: CASSLQTGEQYF.

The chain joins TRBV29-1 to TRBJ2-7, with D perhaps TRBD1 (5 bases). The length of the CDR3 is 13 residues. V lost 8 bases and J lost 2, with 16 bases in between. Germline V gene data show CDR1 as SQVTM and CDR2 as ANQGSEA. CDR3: CSFTGFLTYEQYF. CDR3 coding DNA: TGCAGCTTTACAGGTTTTTTGACCTACGAGCAGTACTTC.

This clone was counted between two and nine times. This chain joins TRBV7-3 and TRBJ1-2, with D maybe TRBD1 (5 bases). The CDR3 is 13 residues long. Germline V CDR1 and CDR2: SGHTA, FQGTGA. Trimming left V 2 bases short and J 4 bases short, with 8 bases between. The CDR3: CASSLGHLYGYTF. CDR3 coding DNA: TGTGCCAGCAGCTTAGGACACCTCTATGGCTACACCTTC.

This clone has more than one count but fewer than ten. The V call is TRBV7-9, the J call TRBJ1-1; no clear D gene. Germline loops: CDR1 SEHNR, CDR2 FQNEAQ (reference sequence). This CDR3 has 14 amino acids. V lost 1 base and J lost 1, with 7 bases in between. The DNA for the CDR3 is TGTGCCAGCAGCTTAGGACCAGGGAACACTGAAGCTTTCTTT. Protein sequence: CASSLGPGNTEAFF. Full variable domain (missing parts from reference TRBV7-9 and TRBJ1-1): DTGVSQNPRHKITKRGQNVTFRCDPISEHNRLYWYRQTLGQGPEFLTYFQNEAQLEKSRLLSDRFSAERPKGSFSTLEIQRTEQGDSAMYLCASSLGPGNTEAFFGQGTRLTVV.

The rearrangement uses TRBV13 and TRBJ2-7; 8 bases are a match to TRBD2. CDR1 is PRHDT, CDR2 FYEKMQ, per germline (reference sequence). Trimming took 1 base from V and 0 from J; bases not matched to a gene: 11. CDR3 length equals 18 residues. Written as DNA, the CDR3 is TGTGCCAGCAGCTTAGAAGCTAGTAGCGGGACGAGCTCCTACGAGCAGTACTTC. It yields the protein CASSLEASSGTSSYEQYF.

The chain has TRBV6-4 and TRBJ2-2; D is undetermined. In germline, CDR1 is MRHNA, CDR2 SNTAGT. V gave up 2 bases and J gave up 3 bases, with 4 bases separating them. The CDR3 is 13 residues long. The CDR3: CASSDRDTGELFF. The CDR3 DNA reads TGTGCCAGCAGTGACCGGGACACCGGGGAGCTGTTTTTT.